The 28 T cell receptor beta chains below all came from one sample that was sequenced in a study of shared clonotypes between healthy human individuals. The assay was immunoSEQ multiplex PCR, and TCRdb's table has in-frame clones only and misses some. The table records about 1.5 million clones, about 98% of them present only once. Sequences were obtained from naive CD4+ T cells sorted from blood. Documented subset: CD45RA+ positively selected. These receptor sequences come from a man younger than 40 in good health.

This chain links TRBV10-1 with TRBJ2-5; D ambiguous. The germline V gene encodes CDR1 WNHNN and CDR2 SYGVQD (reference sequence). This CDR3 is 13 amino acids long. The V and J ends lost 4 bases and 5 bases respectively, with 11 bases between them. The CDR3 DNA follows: TGCGCCAGCAGTGCTCAGGTTCAGGAGACCCAGTACTTC. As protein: CASSAQVQETQYF.

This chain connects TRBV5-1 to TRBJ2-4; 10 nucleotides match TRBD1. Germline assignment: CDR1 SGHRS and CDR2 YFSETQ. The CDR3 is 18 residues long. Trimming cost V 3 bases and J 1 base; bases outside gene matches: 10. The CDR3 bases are TGCGCCAGCAGCTCGAGCCCGGGACAGGGGTCCGCCAAAAACATTCAGTACTTC. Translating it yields CASSSSPGQGSAKNIQYF.

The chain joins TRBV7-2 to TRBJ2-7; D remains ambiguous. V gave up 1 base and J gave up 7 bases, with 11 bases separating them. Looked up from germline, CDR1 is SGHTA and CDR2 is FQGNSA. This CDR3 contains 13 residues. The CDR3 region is CASSLGRFQEQYF. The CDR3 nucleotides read TGTGCCAGCAGCTTAGGGCGGTTCCAGGAGCAGTACTTC.

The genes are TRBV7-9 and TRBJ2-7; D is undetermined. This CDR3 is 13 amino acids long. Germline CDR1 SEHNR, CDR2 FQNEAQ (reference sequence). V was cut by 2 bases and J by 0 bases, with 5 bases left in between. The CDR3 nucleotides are TGTGCCAGCAGCTTACGCAACTCCTACGAGCAGTACTTC. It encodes CASSLRNSYEQYF.

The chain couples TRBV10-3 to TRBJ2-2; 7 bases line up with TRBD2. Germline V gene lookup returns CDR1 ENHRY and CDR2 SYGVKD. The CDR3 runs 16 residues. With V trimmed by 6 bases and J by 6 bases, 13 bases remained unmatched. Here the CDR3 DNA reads TGTGCCATCAGCCTCCCTAGCGGCAAGGTGTCCGGGGAGCTGTTTTTT. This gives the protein CAISLPSGKVSGELFF.

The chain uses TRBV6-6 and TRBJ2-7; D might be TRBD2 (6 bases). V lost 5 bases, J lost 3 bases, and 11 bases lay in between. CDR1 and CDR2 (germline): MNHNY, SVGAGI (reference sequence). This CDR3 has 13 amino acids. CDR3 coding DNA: TGTGCCAGCAGTCTGGGACTTTACTACGAGCAGTACTTC. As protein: CASSLGLYYEQYF.

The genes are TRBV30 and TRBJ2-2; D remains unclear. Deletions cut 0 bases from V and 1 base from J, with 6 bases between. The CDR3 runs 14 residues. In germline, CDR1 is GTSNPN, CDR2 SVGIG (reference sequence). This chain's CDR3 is CAWSVNRNTGELFF. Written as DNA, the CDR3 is TGTGCCTGGAGTGTAAACAGGAACACCGGGGAGCTGTTTTTT.

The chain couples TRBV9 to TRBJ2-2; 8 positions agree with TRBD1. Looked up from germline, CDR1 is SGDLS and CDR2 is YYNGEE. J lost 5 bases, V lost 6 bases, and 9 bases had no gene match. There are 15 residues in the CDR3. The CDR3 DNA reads TGTGCCAGCAACCCAGGGGGCGTTGGGACCGGGGAGCTGTTTTTT. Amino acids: CASNPGGVGTGELFF.

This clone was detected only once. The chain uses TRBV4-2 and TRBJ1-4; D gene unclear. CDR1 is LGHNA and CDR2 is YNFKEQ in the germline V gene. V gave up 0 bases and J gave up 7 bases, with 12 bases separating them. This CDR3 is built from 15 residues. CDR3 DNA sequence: TGTGCCAGCAGCCAAGATCGAGGGAGTAGTGAAAAACTGTTTTTT. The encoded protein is CASSQDRGSSEKLFF.

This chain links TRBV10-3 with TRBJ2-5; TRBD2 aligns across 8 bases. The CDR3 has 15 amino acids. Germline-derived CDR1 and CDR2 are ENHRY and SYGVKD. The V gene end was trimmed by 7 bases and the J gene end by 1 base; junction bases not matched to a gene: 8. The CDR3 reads CAIKGGLGAQETQYF. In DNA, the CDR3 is TGTGCCATCAAAGGGGGACTAGGGGCCCAAGAGACCCAGTACTTC.

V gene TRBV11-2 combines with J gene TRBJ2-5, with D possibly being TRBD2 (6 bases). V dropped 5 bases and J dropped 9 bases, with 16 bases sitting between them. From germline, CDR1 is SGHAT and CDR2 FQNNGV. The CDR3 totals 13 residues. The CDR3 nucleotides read TGTGCCAGCAGCACTTTAGCGGTCAGGGCCCAGTACTTC. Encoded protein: CASSTLAVRAQYF.

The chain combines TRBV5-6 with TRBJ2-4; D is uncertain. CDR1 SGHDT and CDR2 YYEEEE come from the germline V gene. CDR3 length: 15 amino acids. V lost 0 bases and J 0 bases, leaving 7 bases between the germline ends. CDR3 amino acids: CASSLVVGAKNIQYF. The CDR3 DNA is TGTGCCAGCAGCTTGGTGGTAGGAGCCAAAAACATTCAGTACTTC.

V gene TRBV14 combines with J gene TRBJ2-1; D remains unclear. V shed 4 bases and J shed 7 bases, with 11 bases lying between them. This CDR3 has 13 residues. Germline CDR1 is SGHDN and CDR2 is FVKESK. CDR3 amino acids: CASSPLSNNEQFF. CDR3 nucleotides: TGTGCCAGCAGCCCCCTTTCGAATAATGAGCAGTTCTTC.

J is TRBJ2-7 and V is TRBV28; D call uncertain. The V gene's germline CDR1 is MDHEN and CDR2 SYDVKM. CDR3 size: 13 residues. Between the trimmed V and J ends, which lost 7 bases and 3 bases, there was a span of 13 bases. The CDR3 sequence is CASTNRPYYEQYF. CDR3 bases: TGTGCCAGCACCAACAGACCTTACTACGAGCAGTACTTC.

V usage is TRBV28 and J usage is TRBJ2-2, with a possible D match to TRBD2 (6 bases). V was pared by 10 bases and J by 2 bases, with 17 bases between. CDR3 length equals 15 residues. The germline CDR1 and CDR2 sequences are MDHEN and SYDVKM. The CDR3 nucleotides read TGTGCCACCCGGGGGTCCGGACCTAACACCGGGGAGCTGTTTTTT. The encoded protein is CATRGSGPNTGELFF.

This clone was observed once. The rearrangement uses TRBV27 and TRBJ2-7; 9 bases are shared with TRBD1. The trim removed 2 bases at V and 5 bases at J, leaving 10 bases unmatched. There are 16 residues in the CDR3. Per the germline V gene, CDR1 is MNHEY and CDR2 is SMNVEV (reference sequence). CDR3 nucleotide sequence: TGTGCCAGCAGTTTAGTGACAGGACAGGGGCCCCACGAGCAGTACTTC. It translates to CASSLVTGQGPHEQYF.

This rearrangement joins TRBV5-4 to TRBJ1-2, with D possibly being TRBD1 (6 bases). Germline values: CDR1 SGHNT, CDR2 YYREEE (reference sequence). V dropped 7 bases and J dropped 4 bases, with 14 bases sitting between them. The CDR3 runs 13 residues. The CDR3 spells CASRVKGGYGYTF. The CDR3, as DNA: TGTGCCAGCCGCGTCAAGGGGGGCTATGGCTACACCTTC. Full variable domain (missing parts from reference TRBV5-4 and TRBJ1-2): ETGVTQSPTHLIKTRGQQVTLRCSSQSGHNTVSWYQQALGQGPQFIFQYYREEENGRGNFPPRFSGLQFPNYSSELNVNALELDDSALYLCASRVKGGYGYTFGSGTRLTVV.

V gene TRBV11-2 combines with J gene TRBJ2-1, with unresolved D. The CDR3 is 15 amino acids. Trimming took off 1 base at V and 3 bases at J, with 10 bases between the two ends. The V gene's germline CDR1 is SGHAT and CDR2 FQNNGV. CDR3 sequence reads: CASSLGPRRYNEQFF. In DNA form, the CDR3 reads TGTGCCAGCAGCTTAGGGCCAAGACGCTACAATGAGCAGTTCTTC.

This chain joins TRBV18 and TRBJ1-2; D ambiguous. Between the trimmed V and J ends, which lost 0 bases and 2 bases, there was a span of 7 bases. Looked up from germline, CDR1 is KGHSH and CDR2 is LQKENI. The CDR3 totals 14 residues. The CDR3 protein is CASSPPKLNYGYTF. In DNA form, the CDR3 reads TGTGCCAGCTCACCACCGAAACTAAACTATGGCTACACCTTC. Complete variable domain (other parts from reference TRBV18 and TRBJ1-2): NAGVMQNPRHLVRRRGQEARLRCSPMKGHSHVYWYRQLPEEGLKFMVYLQKENIIDESGMPKERFSAEFPKEGPSILRIQQVVRGDSAAYFCASSPPKLNYGYTFGSGTRLTVV.

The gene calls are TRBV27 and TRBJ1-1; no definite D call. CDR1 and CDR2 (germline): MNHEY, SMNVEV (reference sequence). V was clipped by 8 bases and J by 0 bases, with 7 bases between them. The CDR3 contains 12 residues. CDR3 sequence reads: CASSRMNTEAFF. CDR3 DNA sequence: TGTGCCAGCTCGAGAATGAACACTGAAGCTTTCTTT.

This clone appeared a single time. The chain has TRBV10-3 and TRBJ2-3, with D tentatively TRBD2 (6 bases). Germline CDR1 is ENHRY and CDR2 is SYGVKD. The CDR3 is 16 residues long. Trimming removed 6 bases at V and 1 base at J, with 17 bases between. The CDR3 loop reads CAIRGGDFSGTDTQYF. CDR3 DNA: TGTGCCATCAGGGGGGGTGACTTCTCAGGCACAGATACGCAGTATTTT.

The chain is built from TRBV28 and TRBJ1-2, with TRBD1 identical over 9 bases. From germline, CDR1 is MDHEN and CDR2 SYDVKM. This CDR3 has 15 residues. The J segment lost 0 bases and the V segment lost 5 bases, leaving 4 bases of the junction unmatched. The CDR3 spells CASSLTGGPNYGYTF. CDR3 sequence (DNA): TGTGCCAGCAGTCTCACAGGGGGCCCTAACTATGGCTACACCTTC.

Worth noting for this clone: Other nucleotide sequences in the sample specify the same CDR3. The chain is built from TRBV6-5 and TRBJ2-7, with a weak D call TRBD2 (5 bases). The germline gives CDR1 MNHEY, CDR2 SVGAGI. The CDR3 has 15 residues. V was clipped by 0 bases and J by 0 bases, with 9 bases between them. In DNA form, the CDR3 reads TGTGCCAGCAGTTACTCCGGGATCTCCTCCTACGAGCAGTACTTC. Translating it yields CASSYSGISSYEQYF.

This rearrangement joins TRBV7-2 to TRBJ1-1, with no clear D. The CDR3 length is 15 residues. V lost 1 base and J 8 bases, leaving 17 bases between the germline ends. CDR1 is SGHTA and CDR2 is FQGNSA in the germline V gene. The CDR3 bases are TGTGCCAGCAGCTTAGGAGGCACAGCCCGCCAGGAAGCTTTCTTT. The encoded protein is CASSLGGTARQEAFF.

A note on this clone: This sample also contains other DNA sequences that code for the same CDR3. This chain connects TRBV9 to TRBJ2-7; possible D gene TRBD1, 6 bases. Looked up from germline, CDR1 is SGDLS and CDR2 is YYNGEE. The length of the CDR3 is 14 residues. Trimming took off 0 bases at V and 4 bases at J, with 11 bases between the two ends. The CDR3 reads CASSVAQGNYEQYF. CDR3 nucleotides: TGTGCCAGCAGCGTAGCCCAGGGGAATTACGAGCAGTACTTC.

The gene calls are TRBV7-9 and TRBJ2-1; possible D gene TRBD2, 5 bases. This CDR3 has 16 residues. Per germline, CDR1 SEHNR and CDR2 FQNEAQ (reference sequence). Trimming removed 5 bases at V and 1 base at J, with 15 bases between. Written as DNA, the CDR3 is TGTGCCAGCAGCGGTGCGCCGGGGTCGTCCTACAATGAGCAGTTCTTC. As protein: CASSGAPGSSYNEQFF.

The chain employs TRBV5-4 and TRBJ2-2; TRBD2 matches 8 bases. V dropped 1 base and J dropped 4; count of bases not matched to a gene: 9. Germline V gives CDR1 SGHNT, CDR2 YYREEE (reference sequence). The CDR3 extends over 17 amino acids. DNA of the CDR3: TGTGCCAGCAGCTTGACTCCGGGACTAGGTGGCACCGGGGAGCTGTTTTTT. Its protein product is CASSLTPGLGGTGELFF.

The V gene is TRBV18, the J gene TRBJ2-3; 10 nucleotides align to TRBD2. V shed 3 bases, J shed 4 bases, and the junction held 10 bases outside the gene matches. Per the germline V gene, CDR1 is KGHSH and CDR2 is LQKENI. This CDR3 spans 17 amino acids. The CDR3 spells CASSPRASGRVADTQYF. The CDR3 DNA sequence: TGTGCCAGCTCACCGCGGGCTAGCGGGAGAGTAGCAGATACGCAGTATTTT.